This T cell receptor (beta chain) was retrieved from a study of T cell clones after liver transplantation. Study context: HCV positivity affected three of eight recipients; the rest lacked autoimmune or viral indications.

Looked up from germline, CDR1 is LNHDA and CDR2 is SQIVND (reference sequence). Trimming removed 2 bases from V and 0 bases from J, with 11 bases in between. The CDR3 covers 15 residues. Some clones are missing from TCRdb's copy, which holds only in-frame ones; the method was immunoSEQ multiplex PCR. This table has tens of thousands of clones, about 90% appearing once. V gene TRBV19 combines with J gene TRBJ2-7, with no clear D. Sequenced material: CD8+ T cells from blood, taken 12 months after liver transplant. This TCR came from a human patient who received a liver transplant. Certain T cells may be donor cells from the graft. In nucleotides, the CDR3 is TGTGCCAGTAGTATAATAGGAATGAGCTCCTACGAGCAGTACTTC. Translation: CASSIIGMSSYEQYF.